A selection of T cell receptor beta chains follows, all from one sample in a study of early stage breast cancer tumors. Libraries were prepared by immunoSEQ multiplex PCR; TCRdb keeps only in-frame clonotypes and omits some of them. Here the sample spans 45,000 to 60,000 clones, 85% to 95% being singletons. Sequenced material: blood. The receptors were gathered from a person aged 65-85 years with breast cancer. The CDR3 runs from the conserved cysteine through the conserved F or W. The D gene is left open where the match is weak.

v_gene: TRBV19; d_gene: NA; len: 15; CDR3aa: CASSKARGNTGELFF
v_gene: TRBV5-1; d_gene: TRBD2; len: 15; CDR3aa: CASSYGLAGGDGQFF
v_gene: TRBV28; d_gene: TRBD1; len: 14; CDR3aa: CASSPGDRANEQYF
v_gene: TRBV7-3; d_gene: NA; len: 16; CDR3aa: CASSSRGRPDPGELFF
v_gene: TRBV19; d_gene: NA; len: 13; CDR3aa: CASSGASNYGYTF
v_gene: TRBV19; d_gene: NA; len: 16; CDR3aa: CASSILSRAEDQPQHF
v_gene: TRBV10-3; d_gene: NA; len: 15; CDR3aa: CAISDGVSSGNTIYF
v_gene: TRBV5-6; d_gene: TRBD2; len: 14; CDR3aa: CASRNSGGTYEQYF
v_gene: TRBV7-2; d_gene: TRBD2; len: 15; CDR3aa: CASSLTGLGADTQYF
v_gene: TRBV5-1; d_gene: TRBD2; len: 16; CDR3aa: CASSLVRTSGAHEQYF
v_gene: TRBV27; d_gene: TRBD1; len: 17; CDR3aa: CASSPLGQGDSYNEQFF
v_gene: TRBV2; d_gene: TRBD1; len: 16; CDR3aa: CASQPGQGISNQPQHF
v_gene: TRBV5-6; d_gene: TRBD1; len: 15; CDR3aa: CASSFTGTGGYGYTF
v_gene: TRBV25-1; d_gene: TRBD1; len: 15; CDR3aa: CASSERNRGDTEAFF
v_gene: TRBV6-6; d_gene: NA; len: 12; CDR3aa: CASSRENYGYTF
v_gene: TRBV7-9; d_gene: TRBD1; len: 18; CDR3aa: CASSPGTGGRGTGNTIYF
v_gene: TRBV5-1; d_gene: TRBD2; len: 15; CDR3aa: CASNPSGNPYNEQFF
v_gene: TRBV15; d_gene: NA; len: 15; CDR3aa: CATSRDHSVDQPQHF
v_gene: TRBV5-4; d_gene: TRBD1; len: 14; CDR3aa: CASRLDRANEKLFF
v_gene: TRBV6-1; d_gene: NA; len: 14; CDR3aa: CASEPGRGPYEQYF
v_gene: TRBV5-1; d_gene: TRBD2; len: 15; CDR3aa: CASSLPSGGTDTQYF
v_gene: TRBV5-1; d_gene: NA; len: 12; CDR3aa: CASRVDSYEQYF
v_gene: TRBV4-3; d_gene: TRBD1; len: 16; CDR3aa: CASRIHPGQPNTEAFF
v_gene: TRBV9; d_gene: NA; len: 15; CDR3aa: CASSVDGVAYNEQFF
v_gene: TRBV30; d_gene: TRBD1; len: 13; CDR3aa: CAWKQGTNQPQHF
v_gene: TRBV19; d_gene: TRBD2; len: 16; CDR3aa: CASSITASGNIETQYF
v_gene: TRBV7-2; d_gene: TRBD2; len: 14; CDR3aa: CASSPYGTTDEQFF
v_gene: TRBV11-1; d_gene: TRBD2; len: 13; CDR3aa: CASSIAGADEQFF
v_gene: TRBV30; d_gene: NA; len: 13; CDR3aa: CAWSVRGNQPQHF
v_gene: TRBV5-1; d_gene: NA; len: 16; CDR3aa: CASSLDHGRGTDGYTF
v_gene: TRBV19; d_gene: NA; len: 17; CDR3aa: CASSIRTPSSYNSPLHF
v_gene: TRBV27; d_gene: NA; len: 14; CDR3aa: CASSFYQDRDVLHF
v_gene: TRBV27; d_gene: TRBD1; len: 14; CDR3aa: CASTGTGGNQPQHF
v_gene: TRBV4-3; d_gene: TRBD1; len: 15; CDR3aa: CASSPSQGNDQPQHF
v_gene: TRBV6-6; d_gene: NA; len: 14; CDR3aa: CASIWSGGNQPQHF
v_gene: TRBV5-8; d_gene: NA; len: 16; CDR3aa: CASSSQRGSYNSPLHF
v_gene: TRBV7-8; d_gene: NA; len: 15; CDR3aa: CASSPGVGFHSPLHF
v_gene: TRBV15; d_gene: NA; len: 17; CDR3aa: CATSRDRSARINYGYTF
v_gene: TRBV9; d_gene: TRBD1; len: 17; CDR3aa: CASSLTLGTGVPDTQYF
v_gene: TRBV5-1; d_gene: NA; len: 19; CDR3aa: CASSLGDPIGQTMNTEAFF
v_gene: TRBV19; d_gene: TRBD1; len: 13; CDR3aa: CASAPTGGTEAFF
v_gene: TRBV19; d_gene: NA; len: 16; CDR3aa: CASSIDGSSYNSPLHF
v_gene: TRBV7-9; d_gene: NA; len: 12; CDR3aa: CASSLVRDGYTF
v_gene: TRBV19; d_gene: NA; len: 13; CDR3aa: CASSEQGVDGYTF
v_gene: TRBV27; d_gene: NA; len: 13; CDR3aa: CASSSGKQYGYTF
v_gene: TRBV7-2; d_gene: TRBD1; len: 14; CDR3aa: CASSTGTALNTIYF
v_gene: TRBV19; d_gene: NA; len: 13; CDR3aa: CASSRGREWELFF
v_gene: TRBV19; d_gene: NA; len: 15; CDR3aa: CASSSLTAINEKLFF
v_gene: TRBV7-2; d_gene: TRBD1; len: 15; CDR3aa: CASSLEGGGNQPQHF
v_gene: TRBV14; d_gene: TRBD2; len: 17; CDR3aa: CASSQVRLARNTDTQYF
v_gene: TRBV7-9; d_gene: TRBD1; len: 14; CDR3aa: CASSVGQASPEQYF
v_gene: TRBV19; d_gene: TRBD1; len: 17; CDR3aa: CASSRTGVIISNQPQHF
v_gene: TRBV9; d_gene: TRBD1; len: 16; CDR3aa: CASSEGGTGGNQPQHF
v_gene: TRBV11-2; d_gene: TRBD1; len: 13; CDR3aa: CASSTQGDTEAFF
v_gene: TRBV19; d_gene: TRBD1; len: 15; CDR3aa: CASSRLEGALDGYTF
v_gene: TRBV4-1; d_gene: NA; len: 16; CDR3aa: CASSHLTQGLGTEAFF
v_gene: TRBV18; d_gene: NA; len: 13; CDR3aa: CASSGTANSPLHF
v_gene: TRBV6-4; d_gene: TRBD1; len: 15; CDR3aa: CASRSQGASTDTQYF
v_gene: TRBV7-2; d_gene: TRBD1; len: 18; CDR3aa: CASSPTLGQGIRNQPQHF